This T cell receptor (beta chain) was captured in a study of blood T cell repertoires in COVID-19. Across the study: The samples span acute and convalescent COVID-19 from the United States, Italy and Spain.

CDR1 LGHNA and CDR2 YSLEER come from the germline V gene. The ends lost 1 base at V and 7 bases at J; junction bases unmatched: 5. The CDR3 is 15 amino acids. Repertoires were generated with immunoSEQ multiplex PCR, while TCRdb's copy carries only in-frame clones and drops some. The profile shows approximately 90,000 clones, 87% of them singletons. The origin of this receptor is a human donor in a cohort sampled during active COVID-19. The specimen sequenced was peripheral blood. The chain joins TRBV4-3 to TRBJ2-2; 8 bases align to TRBD2. Here the CDR3 DNA reads TGCGCCAGCAGCCAAGCTCGCGGGGGGATCGGGGAGCTGTTTTTT. It is translated as CASSQARGGIGELFF.